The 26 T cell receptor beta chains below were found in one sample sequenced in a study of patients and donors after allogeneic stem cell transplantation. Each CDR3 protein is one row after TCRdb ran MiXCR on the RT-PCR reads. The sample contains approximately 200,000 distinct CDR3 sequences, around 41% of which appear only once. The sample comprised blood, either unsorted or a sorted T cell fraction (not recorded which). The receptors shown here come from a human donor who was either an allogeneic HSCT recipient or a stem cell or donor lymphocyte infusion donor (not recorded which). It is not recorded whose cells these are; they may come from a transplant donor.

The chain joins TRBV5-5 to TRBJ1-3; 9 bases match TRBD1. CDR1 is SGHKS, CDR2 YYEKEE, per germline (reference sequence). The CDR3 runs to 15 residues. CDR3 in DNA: TGTGCAAGCCAGGGACAGGGTAATTCCGGAAACACCATATATTTT. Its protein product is CASQGQGNSGNTIYF.

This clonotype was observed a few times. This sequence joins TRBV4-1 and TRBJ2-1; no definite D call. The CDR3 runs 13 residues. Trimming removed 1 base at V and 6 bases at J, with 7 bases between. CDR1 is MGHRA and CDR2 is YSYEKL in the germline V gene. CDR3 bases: TGCGCCAGCAGCCAAGCGCAGATCAATGAGCAGTTCTTC. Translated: CASSQAQINEQFF.

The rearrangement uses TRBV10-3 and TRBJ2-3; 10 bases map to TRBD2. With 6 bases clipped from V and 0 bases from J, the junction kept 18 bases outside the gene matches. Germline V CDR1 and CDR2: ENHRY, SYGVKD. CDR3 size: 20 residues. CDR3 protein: CAISSDGRTSGNPSTDTQYF. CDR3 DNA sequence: TGTGCCATCAGCAGCGATGGTCGGACTAGCGGAAACCCTAGCACAGATACGCAGTATTTT.

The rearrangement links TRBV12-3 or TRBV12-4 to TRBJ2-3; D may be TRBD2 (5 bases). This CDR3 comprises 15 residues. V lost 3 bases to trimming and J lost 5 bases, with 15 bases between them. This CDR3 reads CASSFWTSRVDTQYF. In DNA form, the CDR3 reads TGTGCCAGCAGTTTCTGGACCTCGCGGGTAGATACGCAGTATTTT.

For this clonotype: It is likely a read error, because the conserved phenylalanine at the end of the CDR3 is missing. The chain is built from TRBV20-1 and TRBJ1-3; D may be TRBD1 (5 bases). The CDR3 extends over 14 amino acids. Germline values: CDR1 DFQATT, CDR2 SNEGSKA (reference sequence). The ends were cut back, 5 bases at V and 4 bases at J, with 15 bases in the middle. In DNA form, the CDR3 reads TGCAGTGCTGTGAGGGGAGGACCGGGAAACACCATATATTTG. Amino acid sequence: CSAVRGGPGNTIYL.

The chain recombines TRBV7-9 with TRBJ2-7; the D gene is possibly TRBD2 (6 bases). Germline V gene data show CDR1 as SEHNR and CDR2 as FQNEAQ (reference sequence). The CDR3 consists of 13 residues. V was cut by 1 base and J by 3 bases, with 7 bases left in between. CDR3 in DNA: TGTGCCAGCAGCTTAGTGGAGGGCTACGAGCAGTACTTC. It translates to CASSLVEGYEQYF.

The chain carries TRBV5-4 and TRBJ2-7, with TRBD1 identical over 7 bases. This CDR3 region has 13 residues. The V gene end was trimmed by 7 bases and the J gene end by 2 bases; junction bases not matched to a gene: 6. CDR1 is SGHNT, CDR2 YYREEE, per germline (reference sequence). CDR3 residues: CASSRDRTYEQYF. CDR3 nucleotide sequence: TGTGCCAGCTCCCGGGACAGAACCTACGAGCAGTACTTC.

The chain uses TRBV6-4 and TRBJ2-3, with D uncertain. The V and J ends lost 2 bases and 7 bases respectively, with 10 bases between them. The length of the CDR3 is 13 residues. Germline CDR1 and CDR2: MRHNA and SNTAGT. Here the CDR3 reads CASSDVQTNTQYF. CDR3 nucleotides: TGTGCCAGCAGTGACGTTCAAACTAATACGCAGTATTTT.

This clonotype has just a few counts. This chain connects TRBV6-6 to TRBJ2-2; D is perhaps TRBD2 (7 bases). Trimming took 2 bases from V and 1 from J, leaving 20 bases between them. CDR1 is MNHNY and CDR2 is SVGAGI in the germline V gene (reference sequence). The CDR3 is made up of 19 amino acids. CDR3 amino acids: CASSYREPGGHKNTGELFF. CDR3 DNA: TGTGCCAGCAGTTACAGGGAACCGGGGGGCCACAAGAACACCGGGGAGCTGTTTTTT.

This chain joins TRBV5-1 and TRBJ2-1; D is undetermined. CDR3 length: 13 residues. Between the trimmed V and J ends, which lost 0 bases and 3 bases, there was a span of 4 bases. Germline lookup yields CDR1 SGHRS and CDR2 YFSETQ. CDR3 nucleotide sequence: TGCGCCAGCAGCTTGGGACACTACAATGAGCAGTTCTTC. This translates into CASSLGHYNEQFF.

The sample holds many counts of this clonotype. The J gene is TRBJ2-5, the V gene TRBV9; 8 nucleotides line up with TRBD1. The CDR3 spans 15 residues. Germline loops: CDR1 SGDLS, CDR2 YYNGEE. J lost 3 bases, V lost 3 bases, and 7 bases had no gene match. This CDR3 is CASSGTRDRKETQYF. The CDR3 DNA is TGTGCCAGCAGCGGAACCCGGGACAGGAAAGAGACCCAGTACTTC.

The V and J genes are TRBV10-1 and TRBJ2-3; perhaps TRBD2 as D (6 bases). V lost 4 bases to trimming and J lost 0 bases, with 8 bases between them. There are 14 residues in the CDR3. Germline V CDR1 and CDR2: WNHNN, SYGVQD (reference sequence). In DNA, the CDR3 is TGCGCCAGCAGTGCCGGGACTAGCACAGATACGCAGTATTTT. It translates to CASSAGTSTDTQYF.

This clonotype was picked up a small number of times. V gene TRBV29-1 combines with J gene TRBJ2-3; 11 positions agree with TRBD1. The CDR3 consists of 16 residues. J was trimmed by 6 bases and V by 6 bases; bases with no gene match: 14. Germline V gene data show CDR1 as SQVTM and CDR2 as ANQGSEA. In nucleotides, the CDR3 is TGCAGCGTCTCAGTCCCCGGACAGGGGGCAGGGGATACGCAGTATTTT. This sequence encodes CSVSVPGQGAGDTQYF.

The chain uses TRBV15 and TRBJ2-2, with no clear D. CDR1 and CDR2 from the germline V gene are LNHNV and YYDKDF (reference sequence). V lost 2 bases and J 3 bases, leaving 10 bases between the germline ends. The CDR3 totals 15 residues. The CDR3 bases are TGTGCCACCAGCAGACCTATAGAGTACACCGGGGAGCTGTTTTTT. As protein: CATSRPIEYTGELFF.

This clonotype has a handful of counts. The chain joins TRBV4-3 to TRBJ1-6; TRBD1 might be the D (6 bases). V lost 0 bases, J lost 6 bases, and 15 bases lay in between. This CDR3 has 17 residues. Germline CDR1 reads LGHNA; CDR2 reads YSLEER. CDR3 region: CASSQDPQGSANSPLHF. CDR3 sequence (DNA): TGCGCCAGCAGCCAAGATCCACAGGGTTCCGCTAATTCACCCCTCCACTTT.

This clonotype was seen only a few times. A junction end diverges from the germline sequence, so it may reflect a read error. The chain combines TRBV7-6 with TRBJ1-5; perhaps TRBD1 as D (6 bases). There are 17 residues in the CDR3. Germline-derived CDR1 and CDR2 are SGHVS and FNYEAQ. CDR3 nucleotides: TGTGCCAGCAGTTTAGGACTTCCCGGGGGCGAGAATCAGCCCCAGCATTTT. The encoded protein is CASSLGLPGGENQPQHF.

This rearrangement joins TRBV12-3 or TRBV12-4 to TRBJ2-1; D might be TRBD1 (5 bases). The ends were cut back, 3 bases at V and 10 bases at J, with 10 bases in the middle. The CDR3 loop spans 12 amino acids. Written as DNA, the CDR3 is TGTGCCAGCAGTTTGACAGCGTGGGAGCAGTTCTTC. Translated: CASSLTAWEQFF.

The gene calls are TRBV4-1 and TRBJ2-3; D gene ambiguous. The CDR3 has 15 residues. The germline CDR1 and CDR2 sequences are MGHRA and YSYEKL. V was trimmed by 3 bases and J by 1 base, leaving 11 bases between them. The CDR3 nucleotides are TGCGCCAGCAGCCAGGACGACCGACGCACAGATACGCAGTATTTT. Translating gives CASSQDDRRTDTQYF.

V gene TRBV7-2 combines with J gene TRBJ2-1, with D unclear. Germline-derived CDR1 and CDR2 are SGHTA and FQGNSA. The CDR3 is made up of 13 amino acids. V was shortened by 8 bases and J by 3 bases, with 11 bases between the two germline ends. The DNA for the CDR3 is TGTGCCAGCGAAGTCGGAGACTACAATGAGCAGTTCTTC. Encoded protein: CASEVGDYNEQFF.

The CDR3 DNA reads as TGTGCCAGCAGTTTCCAGGGACAGGGAGATGGCTACACCTTC. It translates to CASSFQGQGDGYTF. V and J are TRBV12-3 or TRBV12-4 and TRBJ1-2, with 9 bases lining up with TRBD1. V lost 3 bases and J lost 6; bases outside the gene matches: 5. The CDR3 sequence is 14 residues long.

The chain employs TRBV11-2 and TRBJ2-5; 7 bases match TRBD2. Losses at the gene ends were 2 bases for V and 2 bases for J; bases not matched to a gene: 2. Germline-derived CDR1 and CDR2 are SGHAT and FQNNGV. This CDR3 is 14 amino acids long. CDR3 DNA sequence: TGTGCCAGCAGCTTATTCGGGGGGCAAGAGACCCAGTACTTC. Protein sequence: CASSLFGGQETQYF.

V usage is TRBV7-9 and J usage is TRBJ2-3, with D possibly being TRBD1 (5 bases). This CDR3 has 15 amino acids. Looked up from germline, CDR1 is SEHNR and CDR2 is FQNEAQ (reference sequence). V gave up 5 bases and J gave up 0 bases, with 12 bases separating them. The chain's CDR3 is CASSATGTSTDTQYF. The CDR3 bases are TGTGCCAGCAGCGCTACAGGCACTAGCACAGATACGCAGTATTTT.

CDR3 loop: CASSLGGGANTEAFF. As DNA, the CDR3 is TGTGCCAGCAGCTTAGGTGGAGGGGCGAACACTGAAGCTTTCTTT. The genes are TRBV7-3 and TRBJ1-1; possible D gene TRBD1, 5 bases. This CDR3 has 15 amino acids. Deletions cut 2 bases from V and 1 base from J, with 11 bases between. Germline values: CDR1 SGHTA, CDR2 FQGTGA.

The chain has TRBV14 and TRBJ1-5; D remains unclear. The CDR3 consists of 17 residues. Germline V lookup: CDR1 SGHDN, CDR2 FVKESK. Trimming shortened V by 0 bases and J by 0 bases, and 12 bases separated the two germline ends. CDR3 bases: TGTGCCAGCAGCCAAGAAGAGAGGGCCTCTAGCAATCAGCCCCAGCATTTT. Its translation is CASSQEERASSNQPQHF.

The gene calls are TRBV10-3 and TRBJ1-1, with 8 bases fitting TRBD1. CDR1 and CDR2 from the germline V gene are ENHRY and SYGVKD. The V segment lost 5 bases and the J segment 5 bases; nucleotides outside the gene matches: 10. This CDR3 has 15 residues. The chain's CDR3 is CAISLNRDRRTEAFF. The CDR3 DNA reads TGTGCCATCAGTCTAAACAGGGACAGGCGTACTGAAGCTTTCTTT.

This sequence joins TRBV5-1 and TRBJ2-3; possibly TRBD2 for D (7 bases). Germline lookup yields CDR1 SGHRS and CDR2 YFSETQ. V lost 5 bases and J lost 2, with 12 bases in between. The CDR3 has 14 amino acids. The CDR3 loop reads CASSTRGLTDTQYF. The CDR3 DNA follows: TGCGCCAGCAGTACGCGGGGGCTCACAGATACGCAGTATTTT.